This is a list of T cell receptor beta chains from one sample in a study of tumour-infiltrating T cells in Burkitt lymphoma. Sequenced by immunoSEQ multiplex PCR; TCRdb stores in-frame clones only, minus some. The table lists 12,000 to 15,000 clones, about 33% of them singletons. The sequenced sample was tumor tissue. The receptors were sampled from a human donor with diffuse large B-cell lymphoma. Both conserved end residues are part of each CDR3. The D gene is left open where the match is weak. The listing skips clone size in some rows; elsewhere it reads once, few, many or a size class.

>TRBV5-1|-|TRBJ2-7|16|-
CASSLAGASRYYEQYF
TGCGCCAGCAGCTTGGCCGGTGCTAGCCGTTACTACGAGCAGTACTTC
>TRBV29-1|few|TRBJ2-7|11|-
CSVVGYYEQYF
TGCAGCGTTGTGGGGTACTACGAGCAGTACTTC
>TRBV7-9|-|TRBJ1-1|16|-
CASSPSVAGLNTEAFF
TGTGCCAGCAGCCCGAGTGTCGCTGGGCTGAACACTGAAGCTTTCTTT
>TRBV5-8|few|TRBJ1-2|13|-
CASSYRQPYGYTF
TGTGCCAGCAGCTACAGACAGCCGTATGGCTACACCTTC
>TRBV29-1|-|TRBJ2-3|13|TRBD2
CSVASGSRDTQYF
TGCAGCGTTGCTAGCGGGAGTAGAGATACGCAGTATTTT
>TRBV4-1|few|TRBJ1-5|16|-
CASSQDVGVSNQPQHF
TGCGCCAGCAGCCAAGATGTCGGCGTTAGCAATCAGCCCCAGCATTTT
>TRBV19|-|TRBJ2-3|16|TRBD2
CASSIVGGSTSDTQYF
TGTGCCAGTAGTATAGTGGGCGGGAGTACCTCAGATACGCAGTATTTT
>TRBV7-3|-|TRBJ1-5|15|-
CASSLTGAPGQPQHF
TGTGCCAGCAGCCTGACCGGGGCGCCTGGTCAGCCCCAGCATTTT
>TRBV6-1|-|TRBJ2-3|16|-
CASSEPDSPNTDTQYF
TGTGCCAGCAGTGAACCCGACTCGCCAAACACAGATACGCAGTATTTT
>TRBV7-9|once|TRBJ2-6|16|-
CASSSGTGSGANVLTF
TGTGCCAGCAGCTCGGGGACGGGCTCTGGGGCCAACGTCCTGACTTTC
>TRBV5-6|few|TRBJ2-1|14|TRBD2
CASSGLAGDNEQFF
TGTGCCAGCAGCGGACTAGCGGGAGACAATGAGCAGTTCTTC
>TRBV6-6|-|TRBJ2-3|13|-
CASSYMGRDTQYF
TGTGCCAGCAGTTACATGGGCCGGGATACGCAGTATTTT
>TRBV5-6|-|TRBJ2-7|15|-
CASSPLGDSPSEQYF
TGTGCCAGCAGCCCCCTGGGGGATAGTCCCAGCGAGCAGTACTTC
>TRBV29-1|-|TRBJ2-7|14|TRBD2
CSVQRAGGGYEQYF
TGCAGCGTTCAGAGGGCGGGAGGAGGCTACGAGCAGTACTTC
>TRBV27|-|TRBJ2-5|13|-
CASSLIPGETQYF
TGTGCCAGCAGTTTAATCCCCGGAGAGACCCAGTACTTC
>TRBV11-2|once|TRBJ2-5|16|TRBD1
CASSQRLGQGGETQYF
TGTGCCAGCAGCCAACGGCTTGGACAGGGCGGGGAGACCCAGTACTTC
>TRBV18|few|TRBJ2-4|18|-
CASSPPPQTLGAKNIQYF
TGTGCCAGCTCACCACCCCCCCAGACCCTGGGAGCCAAAAACATTCAGTACTTC
>TRBV7-9|few|TRBJ2-1|15|TRBD2
CASSSTSGRGDEQFF
TGTGCCAGCAGCTCGACTAGCGGGAGGGGGGATGAGCAGTTCTTC
>TRBV9|-|TRBJ2-1|16|-
CASSQPGPQGGWEQFF
TGTGCCAGCAGCCAACCCGGGCCGCAGGGGGGCTGGGAGCAGTTCTTC
>TRBV4-1|few|TRBJ2-1|13|-
CASSQGSSNEQFF
TGCGCCAGCAGCCAAGGAAGCTCTAATGAGCAGTTCTTC
>TRBV19|-|TRBJ1-3|11|-
CASIRGNTIYF
TGTGCCAGTATCCGCGGAAACACCATATATTTT
>TRBV10-2|-|TRBJ1-2|14|TRBD1
CASSAGTANYGYTF
TGCGCCAGCAGTGCCGGGACAGCTAACTATGGCTACACCTTC
>TRBV2|few|TRBJ2-5|14|-
CASSEFSEVGTQYF
TGTGCCAGCAGTGAATTTTCGGAAGTGGGGACCCAGTACTTC
>TRBV19|-|TRBJ1-1|14|-
CASSILAANTEAFF
TGTGCCAGTAGTATCCTCGCGGCGAACACTGAAGCTTTCTTT
>TRBV9|few|TRBJ2-2|14|-
CASSVVGNTGELFF
TGTGCCAGCAGCGTAGTAGGTAACACCGGGGAGCTGTTTTTT
>TRBV7-9|few|TRBJ2-1|16|TRBD2
CASSLSAGVPIYEQFF
TGTGCCAGCAGCTTAAGTGCGGGAGTCCCTATTTATGAGCAGTTCTTC
>TRBV27|-|TRBJ2-5|16|-
CASRLNRVPAGETQYF
TGTGCCAGCAGGCTCAACAGGGTCCCAGCCGGGGAGACCCAGTACTTC
>TRBV6-5|few|TRBJ2-5|14|-
CASSSPSHQETQYF
TGTGCCAGCAGTTCGCCGAGCCACCAAGAGACCCAGTACTTC
>TRBV27|few|TRBJ2-3|13|-
CASSYGFTDTQYF
TGTGCCAGCAGTTATGGCTTCACAGATACGCAGTATTTT
>TRBV6-5|few|TRBJ2-5|14|TRBD2
CASRGLAGGPIQYF
TGTGCCAGCAGAGGACTAGCGGGAGGGCCGATCCAGTACTTC
>TRBV6-1|-|TRBJ2-7|15|TRBD2
CASSVLAGPSYEQYF
TGTGCCAGCAGTGTTCTAGCGGGACCGTCCTACGAGCAGTACTTC
>TRBV7-6|-|TRBJ1-1|15|-
CASSLNSQSNTEAFF
TGTGCCAGCAGCTTAAATTCGCAATCCAACACTGAAGCTTTCTTT
>TRBV28|few|TRBJ1-4|15|TRBD1
CASSSPGTGNEKLFF
TGTGCCAGCAGTTCCCCCGGGACAGGGAATGAAAAACTGTTTTTT
>TRBV29-1|-|TRBJ1-1|12|TRBD1
CSDATGGTEAFF
TGCAGCGACGCGACAGGGGGGACTGAAGCTTTCTTT
>TRBV2|-|TRBJ1-1|11|-
CASRVNTEAFF
TGTGCCAGCAGGGTGAACACTGAAGCTTTCTTT
>TRBV6-5|-|TRBJ1-1|13|-
CASSYSSPLEAFF
TGTGCCAGCAGTTACTCGAGCCCCCTTGAAGCTTTCTTT
>TRBV28|medium-sized|TRBJ1-4|16|TRBD1
CASSLEGAWGAEKLFF
TGTGCCAGCAGTTTGGAGGGGGCGTGGGGTGCTGAAAAACTGTTTTTT
>TRBV20-1|-|TRBJ1-1|10|-
CSAKQAEAFF
TGCAGTGCTAAACAGGCTGAAGCTTTCTTT
>TRBV5-5|-|TRBJ1-5|15|-
CASSLGGIGSQPQHF
TGTGCCAGCAGCTTGGGGGGCATCGGGAGCCAGCCCCAGCATTTT
>TRBV19|-|TRBJ2-6|17|-
CASSISYRSSGANVLTF
TGTGCCAGTAGTATAAGTTACAGGAGCTCTGGGGCCAACGTCCTGACTTTC
>TRBV27|-|TRBJ1-1|11|-
CASIRGTEAFF
TGTGCCAGCATCCGGGGCACTGAAGCTTTCTTT
>TRBV25-1|-|TRBJ2-5|11|-
CASSEWETQYF
TGTGCCAGCAGTGAGTGGGAGACCCAGTACTTC
>TRBV30|-|TRBJ2-7|15|-
CAWSFGHLIAYEQYF
TGTGCCTGGAGTTTTGGGCACCTAATAGCCTACGAGCAGTACTTC
>TRBV30|few|TRBJ2-1|11|-
CAWNGNGEQFF
TGTGCCTGGAACGGAAACGGGGAGCAGTTCTTC
>TRBV30|few|TRBJ2-7|12|-
CAWSVSSYEQYF
TGTGCCTGGAGTGTATCCAGCTACGAGCAGTACTTC
>TRBV28|-|TRBJ1-5|14|-
CASSPLDIDQPQHF
TGTGCCAGCAGTCCGCTGGACATAGATCAGCCCCAGCATTTT
>TRBV6-6|-|TRBJ1-3|15|-
CASSYGGVSGNTIYF
TGTGCCAGCAGTTACGGGGGGGTCTCTGGAAACACCATATATTTT
>TRBV28|-|TRBJ2-7|15|TRBD2
CASSLVLAGVGEQYF
TGTGCCAGCAGTTTGGTACTAGCGGGAGTAGGGGAGCAGTACTTC
>TRBV30|-|TRBJ2-3|14|-
CAWSVLVSTDTQYF
TGTGCCTGGAGTGTACTCGTCAGCACAGATACGCAGTATTTT